Following are 3 T cell receptor beta chains from one sample sequenced in a study of memory CD4+ T cells and cytomegalovirus serostatus. The sort gate was single viable CD3+CD4+CD8-CD45RO+ cells for memory CD4+ T cells. Assay: immunoSEQ multiplex PCR; the TCRdb copy retains only in-frame clones and omits some. The table records under 55,000 clones, 65% to 80% of them present only once. Sequencing was performed on memory CD4+ T cells from blood. Every receptor here comes from an adult in good health and CMV-seropositive.

This clone was detected once. The rearrangement links TRBV6-1 to TRBJ2-1, with 7 bases aligning to TRBD1. The V gene end was trimmed by 5 bases and the J gene end by 6 bases; junction bases not matched to a gene: 7. CDR1 and CDR2 (germline): MNHNS, SASEGT. The CDR3 length is 14 residues. The CDR3 bases are TGTGCCAGCAGTAGACAGGGTTTCTCCAATGAGCAGTTCTTC. It yields the protein CASSRQGFSNEQFF.

The chain joins TRBV2 to TRBJ2-7; D is unclear. The V end was cut by 3 bases, the J end by 1 base, with 1 base between. Germline assignment: CDR1 SNHLY and CDR2 FYNNEI. The CDR3 has 11 amino acids. CDR3 DNA sequence: TGTGCCAGCAGTGATTCCTACGAGCAGTACTTC. It encodes CASSDSYEQYF.

This sequence joins TRBV7-3 and TRBJ2-7, with D possibly being TRBD1 (6 bases). Germline V gene sequence: CDR1 SGHTA, CDR2 FQGTGA. The CDR3 has 14 residues. V shed 5 bases and J shed 6 bases, with 17 bases lying between them. CDR3 sequence reads: CASSPRQDSLEQYF. The DNA for the CDR3 is TGTGCCAGCAGCCCCAGACAGGACTCTCTCGAGCAGTACTTC.